This entry lists 8 T cell receptor beta chains sequenced from one sample in a study of HIV-infected patients and healthy controls. TCRdb redid the calling of the 5' RACE reads with MiXCR, one entry per CDR3 protein. The sample carries 18,000 or so distinct CDR3 sequences, roughly 19% recorded once. The specimen sequenced was CD8+ T cells from blood. These receptors were obtained from a human donor in good health.

Relative to its sample, this clonotype is medium-sized. The V gene is TRBV4-2, the J gene TRBJ1-1; D is ambiguous. Germline lookup yields CDR1 LGHNA and CDR2 YNFKEQ. CDR3 length: 12 amino acids. Deletions cut 1 base from V and 4 bases from J, with 4 bases between. For the CDR3, the DNA is TGTGCCAGCAGCCAAGGGGCCACTGAAGCTTTCTTT. Translation: CASSQGATEAFF.

This clonotype was observed many times. The V call is TRBV2, the J call TRBJ1-1; 9 bases match TRBD1. Trimming removed 3 bases from V and 3 bases from J; junction bases left unmatched: 5. The CDR3 loop spans 15 amino acids. The germline CDR1 and CDR2 sequences are SNHLY and FYNNEI. As DNA, the CDR3 is TGTGCCAGCAGTGATACAGGGGGCGAGTACACTGAAGCTTTCTTT. Protein sequence: CASSDTGGEYTEAFF. Variable domain in full (rest from reference TRBV2 and TRBJ1-1): EPEVTQTPSHQVTQMGQEVILRCVPISNHLYFYWYRQILGQKVEFLVSFYNNEISEKSEIFDDQFSVERPDGSNFTLKIRSTKLEDSAMYFCASSDTGGEYTEAFFGQGTRLTVV.

This clonotype was detected a few times. CDR3 sequence: CAWSPDLLYEQYF. CDR3 coding DNA: TGTGCCTGGAGTCCGGACCTTCTCTACGAGCAGTACTTC. The chain uses TRBV30 and TRBJ2-7; no clear D. The V and J ends lost 2 bases and 3 bases respectively, with 11 bases between them. There are 13 residues in the CDR3. Germline V gives CDR1 GTSNPN, CDR2 SVGIG (reference sequence).

This clonotype showed up just a few times. The chain employs TRBV12-3 or TRBV12-4 and TRBJ2-1, with 7 bases matching TRBD1. This CDR3 has 16 amino acids. The V and J ends lost 7 bases and 4 bases, in that order; junction bases with no gene match: 13. The CDR3 spells CASIRTTGTEYNEQFF. As DNA, the CDR3 is TGTGCCAGCATTCGCACCACCGGGACAGAATACAATGAGCAGTTCTTC.

The sample holds many counts of this clonotype. The CDR3 sequence: CSVETAENTEAFF. The CDR3 region has the DNA TGCAGCGTTGAGACCGCCGAGAACACTGAAGCTTTCTTT. V gene TRBV29-1 combines with J gene TRBJ1-1; D unclear. Trimming took off 3 bases at V and 1 base at J, with 9 bases between the two ends. Germline-derived CDR1 and CDR2 are SQVTM and ANQGSEA. The CDR3 is 13 residues long.

Many counts were recorded for this clonotype. The rearrangement links TRBV10-2 to TRBJ1-5, with TRBD1 as a possible D gene (6 bases). The CDR3 sequence is 14 residues long. The germline V gene has CDR1 WSHSY and CDR2 SAAADI. Trimming cost V 2 bases and J 1 base, with 6 bases left between them. DNA of the CDR3: TGCGCCAGCAGTGAGACAGGGAGCAATCAGCCCCAGCATTTT. Translated, it gives CASSETGSNQPQHF.

There are many counts of this clonotype. This chain connects TRBV6-1 to TRBJ1-5; D unresolved. Between the trimmed V and J ends, which lost 4 bases and 0 bases, there was a span of 7 bases. The CDR3 has 14 amino acids. Per germline, CDR1 MNHNS and CDR2 SASEGT. CDR3 sequence reads: CASSGQDSNQPQHF. In DNA form, the CDR3 reads TGTGCCAGCAGTGGGCAGGATAGCAATCAGCCCCAGCATTTT.

The table lists this clonotype with a few counts. The V gene is TRBV28, the J gene TRBJ1-2; a weak D match, TRBD1 (5 bases). Germline V gives CDR1 MDHEN, CDR2 SYDVKM. The CDR3 has 15 residues. Deletions cut 3 bases from V and 0 bases from J, with 11 bases between. The chain's CDR3 is CASSFGDLPNYGYTF. The DNA for the CDR3 is TGTGCCAGCAGTTTTGGGGACCTCCCTAACTATGGCTACACCTTC.